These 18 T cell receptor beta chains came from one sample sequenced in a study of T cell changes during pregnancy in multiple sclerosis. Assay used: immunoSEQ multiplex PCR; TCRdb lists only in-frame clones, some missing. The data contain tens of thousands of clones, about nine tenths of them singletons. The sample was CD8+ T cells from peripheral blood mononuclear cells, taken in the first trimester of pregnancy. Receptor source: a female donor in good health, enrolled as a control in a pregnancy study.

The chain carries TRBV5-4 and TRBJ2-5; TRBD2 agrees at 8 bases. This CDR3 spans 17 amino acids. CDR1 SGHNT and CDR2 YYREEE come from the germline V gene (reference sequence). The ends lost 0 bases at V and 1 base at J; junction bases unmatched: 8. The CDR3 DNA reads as TGTGCCAGCAGCTTGGGTCGGGGGGGACCCGGCCAAGAGACCCAGTACTTC. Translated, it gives CASSLGRGGPGQETQYF.

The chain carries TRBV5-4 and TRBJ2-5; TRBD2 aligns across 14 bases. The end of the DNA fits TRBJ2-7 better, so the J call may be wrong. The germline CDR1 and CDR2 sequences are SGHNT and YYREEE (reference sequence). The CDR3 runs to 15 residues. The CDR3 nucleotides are TGTGCCAGCAGCGAGGGACTAGCGGGGGTATACGAGCAGTACTTC. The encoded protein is CASSEGLAGVYEQYF.

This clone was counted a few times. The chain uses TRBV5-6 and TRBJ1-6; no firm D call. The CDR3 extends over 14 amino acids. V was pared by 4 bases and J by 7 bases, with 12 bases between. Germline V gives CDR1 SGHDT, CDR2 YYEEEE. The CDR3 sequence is CASSPFPENSPLHF. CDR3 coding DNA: TGTGCCAGCAGCCCTTTCCCTGAGAATTCACCCCTCCACTTT.

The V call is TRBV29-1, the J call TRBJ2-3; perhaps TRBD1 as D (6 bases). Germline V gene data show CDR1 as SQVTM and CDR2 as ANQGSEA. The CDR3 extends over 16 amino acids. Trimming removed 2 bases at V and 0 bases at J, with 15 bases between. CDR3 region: CSVEIVSGASTDTQYF. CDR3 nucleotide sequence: TGCAGCGTTGAAATAGTGTCAGGGGCTAGCACAGATACGCAGTATTTT.

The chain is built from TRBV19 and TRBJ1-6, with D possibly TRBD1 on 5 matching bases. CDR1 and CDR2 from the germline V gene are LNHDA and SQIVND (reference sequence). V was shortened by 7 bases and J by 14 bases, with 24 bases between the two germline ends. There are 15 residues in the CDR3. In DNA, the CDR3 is TGTGCCAGTACCCCGACAGACCATTCCCCTAAAACCCTCCACTTT. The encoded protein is CASTPTDHSPKTLHF.

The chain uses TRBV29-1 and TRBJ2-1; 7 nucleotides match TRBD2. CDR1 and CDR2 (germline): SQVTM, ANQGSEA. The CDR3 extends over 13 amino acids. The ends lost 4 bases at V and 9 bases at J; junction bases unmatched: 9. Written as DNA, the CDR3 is TGCAGCGTTGCTGGCGGGAGTCTGATTGAGCAGTTCTTC. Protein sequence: CSVAGGSLIEQFF.

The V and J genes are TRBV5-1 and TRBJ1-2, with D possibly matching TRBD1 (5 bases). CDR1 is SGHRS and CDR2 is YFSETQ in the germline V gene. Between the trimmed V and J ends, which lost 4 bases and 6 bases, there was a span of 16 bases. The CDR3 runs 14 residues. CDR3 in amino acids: CASSHLRGGDGYTF. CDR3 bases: TGCGCCAGCAGCCATCTGAGGGGAGGCGATGGCTACACCTTC.

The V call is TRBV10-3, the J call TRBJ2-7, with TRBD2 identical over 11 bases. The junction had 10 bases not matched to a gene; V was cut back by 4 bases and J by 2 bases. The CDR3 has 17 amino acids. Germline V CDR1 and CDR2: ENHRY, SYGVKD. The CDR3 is CAISASGLAATTYEQYF. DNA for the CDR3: TGTGCCATCAGTGCGTCGGGACTAGCGGCGACTACCTACGAGCAGTACTTC.

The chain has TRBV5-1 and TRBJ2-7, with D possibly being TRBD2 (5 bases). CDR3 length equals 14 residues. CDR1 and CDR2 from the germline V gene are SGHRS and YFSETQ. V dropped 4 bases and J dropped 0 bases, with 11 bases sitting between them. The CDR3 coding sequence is TGCGCCAGCAGCCTGACTACAAGCTCCTACGAGCAGTACTTC. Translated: CASSLTTSSYEQYF.

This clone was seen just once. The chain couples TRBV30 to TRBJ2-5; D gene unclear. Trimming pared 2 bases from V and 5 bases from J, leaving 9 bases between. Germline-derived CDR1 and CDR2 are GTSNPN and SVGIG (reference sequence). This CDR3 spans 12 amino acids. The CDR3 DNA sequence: TGTGCCTGGAGTTCCAGTAAGGAGACCCAGTACTTC. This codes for CAWSSSKETQYF.

The CDR3 here is CASSYPPGHLNQPQHF. The DNA for the CDR3 is TGTGCCAGCAGTTACCCGCCGGGACATCTCAATCAGCCCCAGCATTTT. The rearrangement joins TRBV6-8 to TRBJ1-5, with D possibly matching TRBD1 (6 bases). This CDR3 contains 16 residues. Looked up from germline, CDR1 is MNHGY and CDR2 is SAAAGT. The V gene lost 2 bases and the J gene lost 3 bases, with 14 bases spanning the gap.

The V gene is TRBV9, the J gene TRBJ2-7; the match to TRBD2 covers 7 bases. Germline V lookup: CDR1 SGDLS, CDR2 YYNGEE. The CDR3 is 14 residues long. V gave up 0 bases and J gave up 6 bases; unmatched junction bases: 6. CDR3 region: CASSVESGISEQYF. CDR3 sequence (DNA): TGTGCCAGCAGCGTAGAGAGCGGGATTAGCGAGCAGTACTTC.

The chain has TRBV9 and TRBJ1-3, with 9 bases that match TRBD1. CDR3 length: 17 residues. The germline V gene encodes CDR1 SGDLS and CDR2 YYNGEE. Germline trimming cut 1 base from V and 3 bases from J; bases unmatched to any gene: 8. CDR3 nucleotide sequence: TGTGCCAGCAGCGTATCTACACAGGGGGCGCTTGGAAACACCATATATTTT. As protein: CASSVSTQGALGNTIYF.

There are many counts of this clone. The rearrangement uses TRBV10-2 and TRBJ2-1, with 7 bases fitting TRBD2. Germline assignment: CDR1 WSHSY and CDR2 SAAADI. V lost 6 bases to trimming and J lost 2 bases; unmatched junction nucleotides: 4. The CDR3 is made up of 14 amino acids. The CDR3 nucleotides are TGCGCCAGCAGCACAAGCGGGACCTACAATGAGCAGTTCTTC. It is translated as CASSTSGTYNEQFF.

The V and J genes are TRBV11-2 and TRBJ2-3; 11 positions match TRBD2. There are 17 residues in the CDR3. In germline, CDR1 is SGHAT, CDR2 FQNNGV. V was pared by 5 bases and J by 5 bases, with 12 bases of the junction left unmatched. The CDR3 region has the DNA TGTGCCAGCAGCCCACTAGCGGGAGAGCTTCTGCAAGATACGCAGTATTTT. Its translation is CASSPLAGELLQDTQYF.

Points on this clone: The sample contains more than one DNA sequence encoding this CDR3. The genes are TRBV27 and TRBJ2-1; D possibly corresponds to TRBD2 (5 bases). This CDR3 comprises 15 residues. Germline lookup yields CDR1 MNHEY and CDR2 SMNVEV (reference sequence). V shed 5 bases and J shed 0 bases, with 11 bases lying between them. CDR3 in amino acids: CASSPGLGSYNEQFF. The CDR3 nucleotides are TGTGCCAGCAGTCCCGGACTCGGCTCCTACAATGAGCAGTTCTTC.

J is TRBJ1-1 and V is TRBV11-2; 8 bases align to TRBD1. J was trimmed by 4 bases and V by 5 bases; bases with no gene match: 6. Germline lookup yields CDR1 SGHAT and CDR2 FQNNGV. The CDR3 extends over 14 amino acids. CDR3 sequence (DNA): TGTGCCAGCAGCCCGACAGGGGCCGGCACTGAAGCTTTCTTT. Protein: CASSPTGAGTEAFF.

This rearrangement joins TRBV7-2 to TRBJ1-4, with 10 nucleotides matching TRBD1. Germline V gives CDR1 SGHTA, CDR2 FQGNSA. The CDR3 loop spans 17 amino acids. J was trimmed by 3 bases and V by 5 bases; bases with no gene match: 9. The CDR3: CASSPIDRGRANEKLFF. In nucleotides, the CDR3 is TGTGCCAGCAGCCCAATCGACAGGGGGCGAGCTAATGAAAAACTGTTTTTT.